A selection of T cell receptor beta chains follows, all from one sample in a study of beta chain features in type 1 diabetes. The protocol was immunoSEQ multiplex PCR, while the TCRdb copy is restricted to in-frame clones and leaves out a portion. In the table there are more than 250,000 clones, 14% to 15% of which are singletons. Sequenced material: naive CD4+ T cells from blood. Receptor source: a man in his late teens or twenties with type 1 diabetes. The CDR3 runs from the conserved cysteine through the conserved F or W. The D gene is left open where the match is weak. The size entry is marked missing in some rows and otherwise reads once, few, many or a size class.

TRBD1	TRBV5-5	TRBJ1-3	.	CASSGRDRPSGNTIYF	TGTGCCAGCAGCGGCCGGGACAGACCCTCTGGAAACACCATATATTTT
.	TRBV7-9	TRBJ1-2	few	CASSLVQGGYTF	TGTGCCAGCAGCTTAGTTCAGGGAGGCTACACCTTC
.	TRBV6-6	TRBJ2-7	.	CASSYAGSNEQYF	TGTGCCAGCAGTTATGCGGGGAGCAACGAGCAGTACTTC
TRBD1	TRBV6-5	TRBJ2-5	.	CASSYSGQGAETQYF	TGTGCCAGCAGTTACTCGGGACAGGGCGCAGAGACCCAGTACTTC
.	TRBV7-9	TRBJ1-5	.	CASSSDTVYQPQHF	TGTGCCAGCAGCTCTGACACCGTCTATCAGCCCCAGCATTTT
.	TRBV5-4	TRBJ1-5	few	CASSFGGDAGQPQHF	TGTGCCAGCAGCTTTGGGGGGGATGCGGGTCAGCCCCAGCATTTT
.	TRBV9	TRBJ1-4	.	CASSESGVQEKLFF	TGTGCCAGCAGCGAATCAGGGGTACAGGAAAAACTGTTTTTT
TRBD2	TRBV4-1	TRBJ2-1	.	CASSQGALAGGYYNEQFF	TGCGCCAGCAGCCAAGGTGCCCTAGCGGGGGGGTATTACAATGAGCAGTTCTTC
.	TRBV6-5	TRBJ1-6	few	CASSSRGYSPLHF	TGTGCCAGCAGTTCCAGGGGTTATTCACCCCTCCACTTT
TRBD1	TRBV7-8	TRBJ2-5	.	CASSWGQQETQYF	TGTGCCAGCAGCTGGGGACAGCAAGAGACCCAGTACTTC
.	TRBV5-1	TRBJ2-7	few	CASSLVPGSYEQYF	TGCGCCAGCAGCTTGGTGCCAGGCTCCTACGAGCAGTACTTC
.	TRBV2	TRBJ2-7	.	CASSESPGSSNYEQYF	TGTGCCAGCAGTGAATCTCCCGGGTCCTCAAACTACGAGCAGTACTTC
.	TRBV7-2	TRBJ2-5	few	CASSENPRTRQETQYF	TGTGCCAGCAGCGAAAATCCCCGGACTCGCCAAGAGACCCAGTACTTC
.	TRBV5-1	TRBJ1-1	few	CASSLSQGGTEAFF	TGCGCCAGCAGCTTATCCCAGGGAGGGACTGAAGCTTTCTTT
.	TRBV11-2	TRBJ2-3	few	CASSLGRSSTDTQYF	TGTGCCAGCAGCTTAGGCAGGTCTAGCACAGATACGCAGTATTTT
TRBD1	TRBV5-1	TRBJ2-1	few	CASSSLGQVNNEQFF	TGCGCCAGCAGCTCCCTGGGACAGGTAAACAATGAGCAGTTCTTC
.	TRBV6-5	TRBJ1-5	.	CASSYSGESNQPQHF	TGTGCCAGCAGTTACTCTGGTGAGAGCAATCAGCCCCAGCATTTT
TRBD2	TRBV11-2	TRBJ2-2	.	CASSLKTSGVETGELFF	TGTGCCAGCAGCTTAAAAACTAGCGGAGTTGAGACCGGGGAGCTGTTTTTT
TRBD1	TRBV7-8	TRBJ2-1	few	CASSLTRGWNEQFF	TGTGCCAGCAGCTTAACCAGGGGGTGGAATGAGCAGTTCTTC
.	TRBV9	TRBJ1-5	few	CASSVGTGSGQPQHF	TGTGCCAGCAGCGTAGGAACGGGGTCCGGCCAGCCCCAGCATTTT
TRBD1	TRBV7-2	TRBJ1-2	few	CASSLATGTGGLGYTF	TGTGCCAGCAGCTTAGCGACCGGGACAGGTGGACTTGGCTACACCTTC
TRBD2	TRBV5-6	TRBJ2-3	few	CASSETSGLGTDTQYF	TGTGCCAGCAGCGAGACTAGCGGATTGGGCACAGATACGCAGTATTTT
.	TRBV4-3	TRBJ2-2	.	CASSQVSVDTGELFF	TGCGCCAGCAGCCAAGTTAGCGTTGACACCGGGGAGCTGTTTTTT
.	TRBV30	TRBJ1-5	.	CAWSATGPGYSNQPQHF	TGTGCCTGGAGTGCTACAGGGCCGGGGTATAGCAATCAGCCCCAGCATTTT
.	TRBV19	TRBJ1-5	.	CASTPRAGVSNQPQHF	TGTGCCAGTACCCCAAGGGCGGGGGTTAGCAATCAGCCCCAGCATTTT
.	TRBV11-2	TRBJ1-2	.	CASSRDKNYGYTF	TGTGCCAGCAGCAGAGACAAAAACTATGGCTACACCTTC
.	TRBV6-5	TRBJ1-2	.	CASSDRPPSYGYTF	TGTGCCAGCAGCGACAGGCCGCCTAGCTATGGCTACACCTTC
.	TRBV28	TRBJ1-2	.	CASNRQYGYTF	TGTGCCAGCAATAGACAGTATGGCTACACCTTC
TRBD1	TRBV6-5	TRBJ2-7	.	CASSLRQGAYEQYF	TGTGCCAGCAGTCTGCGACAGGGGGCTTACGAGCAGTACTTC
.	TRBV23-1	TRBJ1-2	few	CASKREGEDGYTF	TGCGCCAGCAAACGAGAGGGTGAGGATGGCTACACCTTC
.	TRBV6-5	TRBJ2-7	.	CASSYYRDQEQYF	TGTGCCAGCAGTTACTACAGGGACCAAGAGCAGTACTTC
.	TRBV29-1	TRBJ2-5	.	CSAQTGAIQETQYF	TGCAGCGCTCAGACAGGAGCGATACAAGAGACCCAGTACTTC
TRBD1	TRBV13	TRBJ2-2	.	CASSIGQGAAGELFF	TGTGCCAGCAGCATAGGACAGGGGGCAGCCGGGGAGCTGTTTTTT
TRBD2	TRBV18	TRBJ2-3	.	CASSPQREDTDTQYF	TGTGCCAGCTCACCACAGCGGGAAGACACAGATACGCAGTATTTT
TRBD1	TRBV5-1	TRBJ2-7	few	CASSSLDRGPYEQYF	TGCGCCAGCAGCTCGCTGGACAGGGGCCCCTACGAGCAGTACTTC
TRBD1	TRBV7-9	TRBJ1-6	few	CASSPGQGYSPLHF	TGTGCCAGCAGCCCGGGACAGGGGTATTCACCCCTCCACTTT
.	TRBV29-1	TRBJ2-7	many	CSVESGHGYEQYF	TGCAGCGTTGAATCGGGACACGGTTACGAGCAGTACTTC
TRBD1	TRBV5-1	TRBJ2-7	.	CASSPGQPVHEQYF	TGCGCCAGCAGCCCGGGACAGCCCGTACACGAGCAGTACTTC
.	TRBV7-9	TRBJ1-6	few	CASSHSYTGNNSPLHF	TGTGCCAGCAGCCATAGCTACACAGGGAATAATTCACCCCTCCACTTT